The entry below describes one T cell receptor beta chain. What it binds is not known. This entry comes from a study of T-cell reconstitution after alpha-beta-depleted transplantation in children. Study outcomes and limitations: Several hundred expanded graft clones reportedly supplied alpha-beta T cells about two months after transplant.

Unique molecular identifiers were incorporated during preparation of the TCRbeta library. In TCRdb, the PCR reads were re-called with MiXCR into one record per CDR3 protein. The sample has roughly 790,000 distinct CDR3 sequences; around 15% are singletons. This CDR3 has 14 amino acids. CDR1 and CDR2 from the germline V gene are MGHRA and YSYEKL. The V end was cut by 1 base, the J end by 4 bases, with 11 bases between. The J gene is TRBJ2-7, the V gene TRBV4-1; possibly TRBD2 for D (5 bases). This receptor was taken from a male patient aged 10 to 17 who had a stem cell transplant for acute lymphoblastic leukemia, so the T cells may come from the graft donor. Sequenced material: PBMCs, mostly from graft donor cells, taken 360 days after TCRalphabeta/CD19-depleted stem cell transplant. CDR3 protein: CASSQVPRGYEQYF. The CDR3 DNA reads TGCGCCAGCAGCCAAGTCCCACGGGGTTACGAGCAGTACTTC.